A single sample gave rise to the 14 T cell receptor beta chains below, sequenced in a study of technical replicates of blood from several donors. The assay was immunoSEQ multiplex PCR, and TCRdb's table has in-frame clones only and misses some. In the table there are about 66,000 clones, over 75% of which are singletons. Sequencing input: PBMCs. These receptors were taken from a human donor in good health. Some clones in this sample may be carry-over from other donors' samples.

The chain has TRBV4-3 and TRBJ1-6; D is possibly TRBD1 (6 bases). V shed 1 base and J shed 8 bases, with 9 bases lying between them. Germline lookup yields CDR1 LGHNA and CDR2 YSLEER. The CDR3 extends over 14 amino acids. CDR3 sequence: CASSQGGRDSPLHF. DNA of the CDR3: TGCGCCAGCAGCCAAGGGGGGCGAGATTCACCCCTCCACTTT.

This clone is medium-sized. The chain couples TRBV5-4 to TRBJ2-7, with 7 bases identical to TRBD1. CDR1 SGHNT and CDR2 YYREEE come from the germline V gene (reference sequence). V shed 0 bases, J shed 5 bases, and the junction held 8 bases outside the gene matches. The CDR3 is 15 residues long. CDR3: CASSLEGAGGHEQYF. The CDR3, as DNA: TGTGCCAGCAGCTTGGAGGGGGCAGGGGGACACGAGCAGTACTTC.

V and J are TRBV4-3 and TRBJ1-5, with a possible D match to TRBD1 (6 bases). There are 15 residues in the CDR3. V was pared by 0 bases and J by 2 bases, with 8 bases between. Germline loops: CDR1 LGHNA, CDR2 YSLEER. In nucleotides, the CDR3 is TGCGCCAGCAGCCAAGAGAACAGGGGCAATCAGCCCCAGCATTTT. This encodes CASSQENRGNQPQHF.

The rearrangement joins TRBV2 to TRBJ2-1; D unresolved. The germline V and J ends were trimmed by 9 bases and 0 bases, with 6 bases remaining between them. The CDR3 runs 12 residues. CDR1 is SNHLY, CDR2 FYNNEI, per germline. CDR3 protein: CASVSSYNEQFF. The CDR3 bases are TGTGCCAGTGTTAGCTCCTACAATGAGCAGTTCTTC. Full variable domain (rest looked up from reference TRBV2 and TRBJ2-1): EPEVTQTPSHQVTQMGQEVILRCVPISNHLYFYWYRQILGQKVEFLVSFYNNEISEKSEIFDDQFSVERPDGSNFTLKIRSTKLEDSAMYFCASVSSYNEQFFGPGTRLTVL.

This clone has more than one count but fewer than ten. CDR3 protein: CASSNDHQGRHTEAFF. In DNA, the CDR3 is TGTGCCAGCAGTAACGACCACCAGGGTAGGCACACTGAAGCTTTCTTT. V usage is TRBV27 and J usage is TRBJ1-1, with D tentatively TRBD1 (5 bases). Germline assignment: CDR1 MNHEY and CDR2 SMNVEV (reference sequence). The V gene lost 5 bases and the J gene lost 3 bases, with 19 bases spanning the gap. CDR3 size: 16 residues.

CDR3 sequence: CASSQRQGRDGYTF. CDR3 DNA: TGTGCCAGCTCACAACGACAGGGGAGGGATGGCTACACCTTC. The chain combines TRBV18 with TRBJ1-2; 8 nucleotides align to TRBD1. CDR3 length: 14 amino acids. From germline, CDR1 is KGHSH and CDR2 LQKENI. V was pared by 4 bases and J by 6 bases, with 7 bases of the junction left unmatched. The full variable domain, completed using reference TRBV18 and TRBJ1-2, is NAGVMQNPRHLVRRRGQEARLRCSPMKGHSHVYWYRQLPEEGLKFMVYLQKENIIDESGMPKERFSAEFPKEGPSILRIQQVVRGDSAAYFCASSQRQGRDGYTFGSGTRLTVV.

The J gene is TRBJ1-2, the V gene TRBV6-1, with D unclear. The CDR3 consists of 11 residues. V was trimmed by 2 bases and J by 14 bases, leaving 12 bases between them. The germline V gene encodes CDR1 MNHNS and CDR2 SASEGT. CDR3 bases: TGTGCCAGCAGTGAAAGAGGCCCTCAAACCTTC. Amino acid sequence: CASSERGPQTF.

The chain is built from TRBV19 and TRBJ1-5; D not certain. V lost 8 bases and J 5 bases, leaving 22 bases between the germline ends. CDR3 size: 16 residues. CDR1 is LNHDA, CDR2 SQIVND, per germline (reference sequence). CDR3 residues: CASRDPGGRMDQPQHF. CDR3 DNA: TGTGCCAGTCGCGATCCTGGAGGGAGGATGGATCAGCCCCAGCATTTT.

The rearrangement uses TRBV20-1 and TRBJ2-7; D call uncertain. The CDR3 is 11 residues long. The germline CDR1 and CDR2 sequences are DFQATT and SNEGSKA (reference sequence). V lost 1 base and J lost 4, with 5 bases in between. CDR3 protein: CSARGAYEQYF. The CDR3 nucleotides read TGCAGTGCTAGAGGCGCGTACGAGCAGTACTTC.

This chain uses TRBV6-1 with TRBJ2-7; unclear D gene. The ends were cut back, 4 bases at V and 6 bases at J, with 13 bases in the middle. Germline assignment: CDR1 MNHNS and CDR2 SASEGT. The CDR3 totals 13 residues. The CDR3 DNA sequence: TGTGCCAGCAGTGTGGCGTCTCTAGGCGAGCAGTACTTC. This translates into CASSVASLGEQYF.

This clone showed up just a few times. J is TRBJ2-5 and V is TRBV2; 14 bases fit TRBD2. The junction had 7 bases not matched to a gene; V was cut back by 6 bases and J by 4 bases. Germline values: CDR1 SNHLY, CDR2 FYNNEI. CDR3 length: 16 residues. The DNA of the CDR3 is TGTGCCAGCAGGGGGACTAGCGGGAGTAGGCGAGAGACCCAGTACTTC. This translates into CASRGTSGSRRETQYF.

The V call is TRBV6-5, the J call TRBJ1-4; D uncertain. The V and J ends lost 4 bases and 8 bases respectively, with 17 bases between them. The CDR3 is 15 residues long. Germline V gene sequence: CDR1 MNHEY, CDR2 SVGAGI. The CDR3 region has the DNA TGTGCCAGCAGTTTCCGAAGCGGATTAGGGGAAAAACTGTTTTTT. Its translation is CASSFRSGLGEKLFF.

The genes are TRBV4-1 and TRBJ2-6, with D perhaps TRBD2 (6 bases). Germline V CDR1 and CDR2: MGHRA, YSYEKL. V lost 4 bases and J lost 4, with 17 bases in between. CDR3 length: 17 residues. The chain's CDR3 is CASSPFWGVRGANVLTF. CDR3 nucleotides: TGCGCCAGCAGCCCGTTCTGGGGGGTAAGAGGGGCCAACGTCCTGACTTTC.

CDR3 coding DNA: TGTGCCAGCAGCTTAGGACAGGCCGCCCGTCCCACTGAAGCTTTCTTT. Protein product: CASSLGQAARPTEAFF. The chain links TRBV7-9 to TRBJ1-1, with D maybe TRBD1 (6 bases). There are 16 residues in the CDR3. CDR1 is SEHNR, CDR2 FQNEAQ, per germline (reference sequence). Trimming pared 1 base from V and 4 bases from J, leaving 16 bases between.